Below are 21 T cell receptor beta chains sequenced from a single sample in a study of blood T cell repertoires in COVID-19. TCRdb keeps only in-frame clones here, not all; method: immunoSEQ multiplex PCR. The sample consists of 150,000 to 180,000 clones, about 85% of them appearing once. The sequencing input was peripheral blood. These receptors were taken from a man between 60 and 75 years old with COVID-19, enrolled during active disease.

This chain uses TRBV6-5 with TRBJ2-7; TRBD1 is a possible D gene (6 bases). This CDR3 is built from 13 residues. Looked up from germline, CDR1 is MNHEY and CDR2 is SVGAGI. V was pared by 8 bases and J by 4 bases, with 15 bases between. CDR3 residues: CASRLGAIYEQYF. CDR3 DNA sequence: TGTGCCAGCCGACTGGGGGCCATTTACGAGCAGTACTTC.

The CDR3 reads CASSLKAGGGWSDTEAFF. The CDR3 DNA reads TGCGCCAGCAGCTTGAAGGCAGGGGGTGGCTGGTCGGACACTGAAGCTTTCTTT. The V call is TRBV5-1, the J call TRBJ1-1; 7 bases map to TRBD1. Germline V gives CDR1 SGHRS, CDR2 YFSETQ. The junction had 15 bases not matched to a gene; V was cut back by 1 base and J by 3 bases. The CDR3 is 18 amino acids.

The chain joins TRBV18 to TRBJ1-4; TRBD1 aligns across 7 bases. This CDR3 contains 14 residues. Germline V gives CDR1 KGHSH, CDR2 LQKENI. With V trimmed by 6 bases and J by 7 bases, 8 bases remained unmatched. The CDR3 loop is CASSTRQGREKLFF. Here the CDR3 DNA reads TGTGCCAGCTCTACCAGACAGGGCCGTGAAAAACTGTTTTTT.

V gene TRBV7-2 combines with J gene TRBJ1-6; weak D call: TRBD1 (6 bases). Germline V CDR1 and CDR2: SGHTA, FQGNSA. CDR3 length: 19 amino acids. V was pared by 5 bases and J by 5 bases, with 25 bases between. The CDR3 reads CASSRPRDILQANNSPLHF. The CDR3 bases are TGTGCCAGCAGCCGCCCCCGGGACATACTCCAGGCCAATAATTCACCCCTCCACTTT.

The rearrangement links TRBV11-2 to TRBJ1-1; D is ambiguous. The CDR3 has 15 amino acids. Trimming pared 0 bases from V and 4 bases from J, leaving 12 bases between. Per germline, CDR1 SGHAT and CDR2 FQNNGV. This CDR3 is CASSLESAGGTEAFF. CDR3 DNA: TGTGCCAGCAGCTTAGAAAGCGCTGGCGGCACTGAAGCTTTCTTT.

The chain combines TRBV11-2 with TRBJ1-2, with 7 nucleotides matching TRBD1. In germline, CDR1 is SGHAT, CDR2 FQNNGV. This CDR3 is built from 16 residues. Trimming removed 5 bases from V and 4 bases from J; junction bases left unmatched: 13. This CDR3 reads CASSPLGRGLGYGYTF. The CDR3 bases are TGTGCCAGCAGCCCACTAGGTAGGGGGCTCGGCTATGGCTACACCTTC.

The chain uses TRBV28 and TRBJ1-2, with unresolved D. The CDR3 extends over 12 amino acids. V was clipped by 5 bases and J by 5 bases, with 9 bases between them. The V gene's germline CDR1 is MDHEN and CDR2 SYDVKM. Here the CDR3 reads CASSVSQYGYTF. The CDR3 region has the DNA TGTGCCAGCAGTGTTTCTCAGTATGGCTACACCTTC.

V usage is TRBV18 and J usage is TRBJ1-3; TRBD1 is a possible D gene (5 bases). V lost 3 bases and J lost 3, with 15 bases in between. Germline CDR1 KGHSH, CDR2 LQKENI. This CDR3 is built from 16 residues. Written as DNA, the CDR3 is TGTGCCAGCTCACCGACCGCGGGGACCGGTGGAAACACCATATATTTT. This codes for CASSPTAGTGGNTIYF.

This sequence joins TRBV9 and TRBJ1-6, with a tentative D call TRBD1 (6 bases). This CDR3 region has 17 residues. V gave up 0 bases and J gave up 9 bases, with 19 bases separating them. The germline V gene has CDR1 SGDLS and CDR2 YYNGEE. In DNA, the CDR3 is TGTGCCAGCAGCGTAGAATCAGGGGCAGGGGTGAGTTCACCCCTCCACTTT. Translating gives CASSVESGAGVSSPLHF.

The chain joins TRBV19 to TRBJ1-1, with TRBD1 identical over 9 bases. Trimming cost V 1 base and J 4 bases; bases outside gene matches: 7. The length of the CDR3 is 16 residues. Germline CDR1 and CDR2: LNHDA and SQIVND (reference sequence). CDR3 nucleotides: TGTGCCAGTAGTATAGGGACAGGGGCCGAGGGCACTGAAGCTTTCTTT. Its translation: CASSIGTGAEGTEAFF.

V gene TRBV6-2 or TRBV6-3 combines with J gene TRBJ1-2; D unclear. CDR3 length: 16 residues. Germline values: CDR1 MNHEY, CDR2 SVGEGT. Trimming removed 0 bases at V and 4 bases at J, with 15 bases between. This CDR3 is CASSYSTQASSYGYTF. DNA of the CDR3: TGTGCCAGCAGTTACTCCACGCAGGCCTCGAGCTATGGCTACACCTTC.

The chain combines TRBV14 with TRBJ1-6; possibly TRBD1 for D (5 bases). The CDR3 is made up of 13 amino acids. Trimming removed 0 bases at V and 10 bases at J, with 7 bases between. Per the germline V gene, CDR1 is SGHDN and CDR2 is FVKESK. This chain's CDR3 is CASSQEGHSPLHF. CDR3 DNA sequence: TGTGCCAGCAGCCAAGAGGGGCACTCACCCCTCCACTTT.

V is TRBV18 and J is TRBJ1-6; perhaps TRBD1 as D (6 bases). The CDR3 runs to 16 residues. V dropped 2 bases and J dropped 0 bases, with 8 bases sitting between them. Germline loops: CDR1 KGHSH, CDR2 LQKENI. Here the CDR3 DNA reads TGTGCCAGCTCACCAACAGGGAGCTCCTATAATTCACCCCTCCACTTT. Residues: CASSPTGSSYNSPLHF.

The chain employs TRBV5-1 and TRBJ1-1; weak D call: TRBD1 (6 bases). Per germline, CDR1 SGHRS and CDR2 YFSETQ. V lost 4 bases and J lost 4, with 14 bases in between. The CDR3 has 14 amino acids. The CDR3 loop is CASSEGGSSTEAFF. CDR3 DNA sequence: TGCGCCAGCAGCGAGGGGGGGAGTTCCACTGAAGCTTTCTTT.

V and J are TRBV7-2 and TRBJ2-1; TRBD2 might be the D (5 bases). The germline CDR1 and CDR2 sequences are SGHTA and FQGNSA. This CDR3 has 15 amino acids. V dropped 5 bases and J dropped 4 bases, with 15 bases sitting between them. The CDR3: CASSDYQRIYNEQFF. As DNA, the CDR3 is TGTGCCAGCAGCGATTACCAGCGGATATACAATGAGCAGTTCTTC.

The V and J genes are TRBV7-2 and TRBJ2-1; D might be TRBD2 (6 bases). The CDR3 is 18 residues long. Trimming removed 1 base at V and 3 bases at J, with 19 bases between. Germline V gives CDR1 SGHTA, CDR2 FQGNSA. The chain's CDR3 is CASSLGGTGRFLYNEQFF. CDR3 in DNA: TGTGCCAGCAGCTTAGGCGGGACTGGCCGCTTCCTCTACAATGAGCAGTTCTTC.

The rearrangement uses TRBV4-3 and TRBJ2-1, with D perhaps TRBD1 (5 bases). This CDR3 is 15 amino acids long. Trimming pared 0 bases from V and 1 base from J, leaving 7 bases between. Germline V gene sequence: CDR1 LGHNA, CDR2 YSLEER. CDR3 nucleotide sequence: TGCGCCAGCAGCCAAGATAGGGGATCCTACAATGAGCAGTTCTTC. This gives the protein CASSQDRGSYNEQFF.

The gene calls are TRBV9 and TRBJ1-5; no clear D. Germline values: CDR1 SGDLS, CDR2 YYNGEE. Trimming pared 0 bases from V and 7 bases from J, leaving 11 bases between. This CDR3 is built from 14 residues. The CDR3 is CASSVGREGQPQHF. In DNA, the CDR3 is TGTGCCAGCAGCGTAGGGAGGGAGGGCCAGCCCCAGCATTTT.

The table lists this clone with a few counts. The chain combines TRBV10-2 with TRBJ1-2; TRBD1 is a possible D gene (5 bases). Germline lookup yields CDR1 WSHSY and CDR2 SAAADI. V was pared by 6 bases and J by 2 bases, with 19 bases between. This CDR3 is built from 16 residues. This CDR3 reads CASSAGKIPPNYGYTF. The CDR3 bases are TGCGCCAGCAGCGCAGGGAAAATCCCCCCGAACTATGGCTACACCTTC.

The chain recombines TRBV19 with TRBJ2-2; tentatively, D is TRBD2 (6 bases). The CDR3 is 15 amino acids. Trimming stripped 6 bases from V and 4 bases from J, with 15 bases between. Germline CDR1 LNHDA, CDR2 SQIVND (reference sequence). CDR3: CASRDGRRGTGELFF. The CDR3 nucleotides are TGTGCCAGTAGGGACGGACGGAGGGGCACCGGGGAGCTGTTTTTT.

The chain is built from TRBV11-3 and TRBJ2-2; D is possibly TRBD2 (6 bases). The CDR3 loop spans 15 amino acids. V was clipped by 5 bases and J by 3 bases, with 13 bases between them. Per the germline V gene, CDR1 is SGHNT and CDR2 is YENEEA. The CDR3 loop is CASSHPGLYTGELFF. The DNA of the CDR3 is TGTGCCAGCAGCCATCCGGGACTGTACACCGGGGAGCTGTTTTTT.